These 30 T cell receptor beta chains were all obtained from the same sample, sequenced in a study of blood T cells in healthy people across ages. Alongside a J-beta primer mix, a sample-barcoded 5' primer served in a second PCR lasting about 7 to 12 cycles. Using its own MiXCR run on the 5' RACE reads, TCRdb lists one record per CDR3 protein. The table lists more than 700,000 distinct CDR3 sequences, about half of them singletons. The sequenced sample consisted of blood. The source of these receptors is a man aged 80 or over in good health.

As DNA, the CDR3 is TGTGCCAGCAGCTCAACCCGACACTGGATTAACTATGGCTACACCTTC. Translating gives CASSSTRHWINYGYTF. This sequence joins TRBV7-2 and TRBJ1-2; the D is unclear. The CDR3 runs to 16 residues. Trimming cost V 4 bases and J 1 base, with 16 bases left between them. Per germline, CDR1 SGHTA and CDR2 FQGNSA.

This clonotype was seen only once. This sequence joins TRBV5-1 and TRBJ2-1; 8 bases are shared with TRBD2. The end of the DNA is better explained by TRBJ2-7, so the J call may be wrong. The CDR3 covers 17 residues. CDR1 is SGHRS, CDR2 YFSETQ, per germline. CDR3 sequence (DNA): TGCGCCAGCAGCTTGGAGACTAGCGAATCTTCCTACAATGAGCAGTACTTC. This codes for CASSLETSESSYNEQYF.

The chain combines TRBV28 with TRBJ1-1; no firm D call. The CDR3 is made up of 14 amino acids. Trimming stripped 7 bases from V and 0 bases from J, with 12 bases between. CDR1 MDHEN and CDR2 SYDVKM come from the germline V gene. Here the CDR3 reads CASTSPGVNTEAFF. CDR3 DNA sequence: TGTGCCAGCACTTCACCCGGGGTGAACACTGAAGCTTTCTTT.

This clonotype has a handful of counts. This chain uses TRBV7-6 with TRBJ1-1, with no clear D. Trimming removed 4 bases from V and 1 base from J, with 7 bases in between. The CDR3 spans 13 residues. Per germline, CDR1 SGHVS and CDR2 FNYEAQ. The CDR3 reads CASSSNTNTEAFF. The CDR3, as DNA: TGTGCCAGCAGCTCCAACACGAACACTGAAGCTTTCTTT.

The V and J genes are TRBV5-4 and TRBJ2-7; 8 bases are a match to TRBD2. J gave up 0 bases and V 4 bases, and 6 bases lay outside the gene matches. Germline CDR1 and CDR2: SGHNT and YYREEE (reference sequence). There are 15 residues in the CDR3. The CDR3: CASSLDGLASYEQYF. In DNA, the CDR3 is TGTGCCAGCAGCCTCGACGGACTAGCCTCCTACGAGCAGTACTTC. Full variable domain (missing parts from reference TRBV5-4 and TRBJ2-7): ETGVTQSPTHLIKTRGQQVTLRCSSQSGHNTVSWYQQALGQGPQFIFQYYREEENGRGNFPPRFSGLQFPNYSSELNVNALELDDSALYLCASSLDGLASYEQYFGPGTRLTVT.

The chain uses TRBV20-1 and TRBJ1-4, with D possibly being TRBD1 (5 bases). Germline-derived CDR1 and CDR2 are DFQATT and SNEGSKA (reference sequence). V lost 4 bases and J 0 bases, leaving 9 bases between the germline ends. CDR3 length: 14 amino acids. DNA for the CDR3: TGCAGTGCTACGGGGGGAGCAACTAATGAAAAACTGTTTTTT. The encoded protein is CSATGGATNEKLFF.

The table lists this clonotype with a few counts. V gene TRBV19 combines with J gene TRBJ2-7; D might be TRBD2 (5 bases). CDR3 length: 14 residues. Germline lookup yields CDR1 LNHDA and CDR2 SQIVND (reference sequence). V lost 3 bases and J lost 2, with 11 bases in between. The CDR3 is CASSMAGDTYEQYF. DNA of the CDR3: TGTGCCAGTAGTATGGCGGGCGATACCTACGAGCAGTACTTC.

This clonotype was observed a handful of times. The rearrangement joins TRBV29-1 to TRBJ2-7, with TRBD2 matching over 9 bases. The CDR3 spans 15 residues. Germline CDR1 and CDR2: SQVTM and ANQGSEA. The V segment lost 7 bases and the J segment 6 bases; nucleotides outside the gene matches: 16. CDR3 in DNA: TGCAGCGCCTTTCAGAGGTTTAGCGGGAGTACCGAGCAGTACTTC. This gives the protein CSAFQRFSGSTEQYF.

This clonotype was seen many times. The chain carries TRBV11-2 and TRBJ2-1; 8 bases fit TRBD1. This CDR3 has 15 amino acids. V shed 3 bases, J shed 4 bases, and the junction held 5 bases outside the gene matches. CDR1 is SGHAT and CDR2 is FQNNGV in the germline V gene. The CDR3 spells CASSFPDREYNEQFF. CDR3 nucleotides: TGTGCCAGCAGCTTCCCGGACAGGGAATACAATGAGCAGTTCTTC.

The sample holds a few counts of this clonotype. The chain has TRBV2 and TRBJ2-6; TRBD1 matches 9 bases. The V gene end was trimmed by 6 bases and the J gene end by 4 bases; junction bases not matched to a gene: 7. This CDR3 comprises 16 residues. Germline values: CDR1 SNHLY, CDR2 FYNNEI. The CDR3 coding sequence is TGTGCCAGCAGCGAGGACAGGGGTATCGGGGCCAACGTCCTGACTTTC. As protein: CASSEDRGIGANVLTF.

There are a few counts of this clonotype. The chain has TRBV27 and TRBJ2-7, with TRBD2 matching over 9 bases. The CDR3 extends over 16 amino acids. Germline V gene data show CDR1 as MNHEY and CDR2 as SMNVEV (reference sequence). The V gene end was trimmed by 0 bases and the J gene end by 5 bases; junction bases not matched to a gene: 8. The DNA of the CDR3 is TGTGCCAGCAGTTTATCGACTAGCGGTAGTTTGGACGAGCAGTACTTC. Its protein is CASSLSTSGSLDEQYF.

Points on this clonotype: This could be a read error, since a much larger clone is one nucleotide away. V usage is TRBV7-2 and J usage is TRBJ2-7; no firm D call. Germline CDR1 SGHTA, CDR2 FQGNSA. Trimming took 5 bases from V and 7 from J, leaving 15 bases between them. The CDR3 extends over 13 amino acids. The CDR3, as DNA: TGTGCCAGCAGCGTACCCCCTAGGGATGAGCAGTACTTC. It translates to CASSVPPRDEQYF.

This clonotype was counted between two and nine times. This chain links TRBV7-2 with TRBJ2-2; tentative D call: TRBD2 (6 bases). Germline V lookup: CDR1 SGHTA, CDR2 FQGNSA. The CDR3 spans 13 residues. Trimming removed 7 bases from V and 5 bases from J, with 11 bases in between. For the CDR3, the DNA is TGTGCCAGCACCCTACGGGGGACCGGGGAGCTGTTTTTT. Translated, it gives CASTLRGTGELFF.

The gene calls are TRBV29-1 and TRBJ1-2; the D is unclear. The germline V and J ends were trimmed by 3 bases and 2 bases, with 7 bases remaining between them. CDR3 length: 12 residues. Germline V gene data show CDR1 as SQVTM and CDR2 as ANQGSEA. CDR3 protein: CSVDNKNYGYTF. CDR3 nucleotides: TGCAGCGTTGATAACAAGAACTATGGCTACACCTTC.

The chain recombines TRBV3-1 with TRBJ2-3, with D possibly matching TRBD2 (6 bases). The CDR3 runs to 17 residues. With 1 base removed from V and 2 bases from J, the gap between germline ends came to 16 bases. From germline, CDR1 is LGHDT and CDR2 YNNKEL (reference sequence). The CDR3 nucleotides read TGTGCCAGCAGCCAAGCCTTCAGGCGGGAACTCACAGATACGCAGTATTTT. Amino acid sequence: CASSQAFRRELTDTQYF.

This clonotype appeared a few times. The chain has TRBV4-1 and TRBJ2-5; TRBD2 matches at 12 bases. The J call may be mistaken, given a closer DNA end match to TRBJ2-7. This CDR3 region has 15 residues. The germline gives CDR1 MGHRA, CDR2 YSYEKL. The CDR3 sequence is CASSQPGLAGNEQYF. The CDR3 nucleotides read TGCGCCAGCAGCCAACCGGGACTAGCGGGCAACGAGCAGTACTTC.

The rearrangement links TRBV7-2 to TRBJ1-5; D call uncertain. CDR1 SGHTA and CDR2 FQGNSA come from the germline V gene. The CDR3 loop spans 13 amino acids. Trimming removed 8 bases at V and 2 bases at J, with 10 bases between. CDR3 sequence: CASGFGGNQPQHF. Written as DNA, the CDR3 is TGTGCCAGCGGATTTGGGGGCAATCAGCCCCAGCATTTT.

This CDR3 reads CASRRTSGSNNEQFF. The DNA of the CDR3 is TGTGCCAGCAGGCGAACTAGCGGATCTAACAATGAGCAGTTCTTC. This chain links TRBV7-9 with TRBJ2-1; 8 nucleotides align to TRBD2. The length of the CDR3 is 15 residues. Trimming cost V 6 bases and J 5 bases; bases outside gene matches: 9. From germline, CDR1 is SEHNR and CDR2 FQNEAQ (reference sequence).

This rearrangement joins TRBV6-2 or TRBV6-3 to TRBJ2-1; D is possibly TRBD1 or TRBD2 (5 bases each). Germline loops: CDR1 MNHEY, CDR2 SVGEGT. The germline V and J ends were trimmed by 1 base and 7 bases, with 11 bases remaining between them. The CDR3 runs 14 residues. As DNA, the CDR3 is TGTGCCAGCAGTTACTGGGGGAGCCGAAATGAGCAGTTCTTC. It yields the protein CASSYWGSRNEQFF.

This clonotype came up a few times. The chain uses TRBV4-3 and TRBJ2-2; no definite D call. The ends were cut back, 1 base at V and 8 bases at J, with 11 bases in the middle. The germline gives CDR1 LGHNA, CDR2 YSLEER. The CDR3 contains 14 residues. This chain's CDR3 is CASSQGSQSGELFF. The DNA for the CDR3 is TGCGCCAGCAGCCAAGGATCTCAATCGGGGGAGCTGTTTTTT.

In its sample, this clonotype was seen a few times. The V gene is TRBV11-3, the J gene TRBJ2-3; the D gene is possibly TRBD2 (6 bases). This CDR3 is built from 13 residues. Germline V gene data show CDR1 as SGHNT and CDR2 as YENEEA. V lost 7 bases, J lost 6 bases, and 14 bases lay in between. CDR3 sequence reads: CASIPGDSDTQYF. Written as DNA, the CDR3 is TGTGCCAGCATCCCGGGGGACTCGGATACGCAGTATTTT.

The sample holds a few counts of this clonotype. This CDR3 is CASSLGTGTSGSYEQYF. The CDR3, as DNA: TGTGCCAGCAGCTTAGGAACCGGGACTAGCGGGTCCTACGAGCAGTACTTC. The chain is built from TRBV7-9 and TRBJ2-7; TRBD2 aligns across 12 bases. The germline V gene has CDR1 SEHNR and CDR2 FQNEAQ (reference sequence). The V gene end was trimmed by 1 base and the J gene end by 1 base; junction bases not matched to a gene: 5. There are 17 residues in the CDR3. Full variable domain (rest looked up from reference TRBV7-9 and TRBJ2-7): DTGVSQNPRHKITKRGQNVTFRCDPISEHNRLYWYRQTLGQGPEFLTYFQNEAQLEKSRLLSDRFSAERPKGSFSTLEIQRTEQGDSAMYLCASSLGTGTSGSYEQYFGPGTRLTVT.

This clonotype was observed a few times. V usage is TRBV28 and J usage is TRBJ2-1; D not certain. Trimming pared 8 bases from V and 0 bases from J, leaving 11 bases between. The CDR3 has 14 amino acids. Germline values: CDR1 MDHEN, CDR2 SYDVKM. The DNA of the CDR3 is TGTGCCAGCGAAAGTTTAAGCTCCTACAATGAGCAGTTCTTC. Encoded protein: CASESLSSYNEQFF.

This clonotype has a handful of counts. The chain has TRBV5-6 and TRBJ2-3; a weak D match, TRBD2 (5 bases). The germline gives CDR1 SGHDT, CDR2 YYEEEE. This CDR3 has 16 amino acids. V was cut by 4 bases and J by 4 bases, with 19 bases left in between. As DNA, the CDR3 is TGTGCCAGCAGCCTCGCCGGGTGGGAGTCTTCAGATACGCAGTATTTT. This gives the protein CASSLAGWESSDTQYF.

The gene calls are TRBV9 and TRBJ2-1; 10 bases agree with TRBD2. The CDR3 has 15 residues. Losses at the gene ends were 0 bases for V and 7 bases for J; bases not matched to a gene: 4. Germline V gene lookup returns CDR1 SGDLS and CDR2 YYNGEE. CDR3 sequence reads: CASSVASGGWNEQFF. The CDR3 bases are TGTGCCAGCAGCGTAGCTAGCGGGGGTTGGAATGAGCAGTTCTTC.

This clonotype was counted between two and nine times. The chain links TRBV9 to TRBJ2-1; no reliable D call. Between the trimmed V and J ends, which lost 3 bases and 7 bases, there was a span of 17 bases. The CDR3 totals 15 residues. CDR1 and CDR2 (germline): SGDLS, YYNGEE. CDR3 in amino acids: CASSGGGNRRNEQFF. The CDR3 nucleotides are TGTGCCAGCAGCGGAGGCGGAAACCGGCGGAATGAGCAGTTCTTC. Together with reference TRBV9 and TRBJ2-1, the CDR3 gives the full variable domain: DSGVTQTPKHLITATGQRVTLRCSPRSGDLSVYWYQQSLDQGLQFLIQYYNGEERAKGNILERFSAQQFPDLHSELNLSSLELGDSALYFCASSGGGNRRNEQFFGPGTRLTVL.

The chain links TRBV29-1 to TRBJ2-5, with 7 bases that match TRBD1. CDR3 size: 15 residues. V lost 6 bases, J lost 11 bases, and 21 bases stayed unmatched. Germline CDR1 and CDR2: SQVTM and ANQGSEA. In nucleotides, the CDR3 is TGCAGCGTGTATTTAGGGACAGCCTACGACAATGAGCAGTACTTC. Translated: CSVYLGTAYDNEQYF. Supplemented by reference TRBV29-1 and TRBJ2-5, the full variable domain reads SAVISQKPSRDICQRGTSLTIQCQVDSQVTMMFWYRQQPGQSLTLIATANQGSEATYESGFVIDKFPISRPNLTFSTLTVSNMSPEDSSIYLCSVYLGTAYDNEQYFGPGTRLLVL.

This clonotype was seen more than once but under ten times. The chain recombines TRBV20-1 with TRBJ2-3, with no clear D. This CDR3 is built from 14 residues. Per the germline V gene, CDR1 is DFQATT and CDR2 is SNEGSKA (reference sequence). V dropped 3 bases and J dropped 1 base, with 11 bases sitting between them. CDR3 residues: CSASPATRTDTQYF. CDR3 bases: TGCAGTGCTAGTCCCGCAACTCGCACAGATACGCAGTATTTT.

The rearrangement uses TRBV7-3 and TRBJ2-5; possible D gene TRBD2, 7 bases. Germline assignment: CDR1 SGHTA and CDR2 FQGTGA. The V end lost 0 bases, the J end lost 5 bases, and 19 bases lay between the germline ends. This CDR3 is 17 amino acids long. Written as DNA, the CDR3 is TGTGCCAGCAGCTTAACGCCCGTGCCAGGGGAGGGTGAGACCCAGTACTTC. This codes for CASSLTPVPGEGETQYF.

The chain combines TRBV5-6 with TRBJ1-6; D gene ambiguous. Trimming removed 7 bases from V and 5 bases from J, with 10 bases in between. The CDR3 spans 13 residues. The germline V gene has CDR1 SGHDT and CDR2 YYEEEE. CDR3 bases: TGTGCCAGCCGTGAAGGGAATAATTCACCCCTCCACTTT. It specifies CASREGNNSPLHF.